Sequencing of this TCR beta chain was carried out in a study of blood T cell repertoires in COVID-19. About the research overall: Researchers got acute and convalescent COVID-19 samples from the United States, Italy and Spain.

The junction had 4 bases not matched to a gene; V was cut back by 1 base and J by 4 bases. This CDR3 contains 14 residues. The V gene's germline CDR1 is LNHDA and CDR2 SQIVND (reference sequence). Repertoires were generated with immunoSEQ multiplex PCR, while TCRdb's copy carries only in-frame clones and drops some. Among 100,000 to 150,000 clones listed, approximately 82% were seen once. The chain has TRBV19 and TRBJ2-7; 7 bases agree with TRBD1. The sequence was obtained from a middle-aged man with active or convalescent COVID-19. Source material: peripheral blood. CDR3 loop: CASSIGAQGYEQYF. The CDR3 DNA reads TGTGCCAGTAGTATAGGGGCACAGGGGTACGAGCAGTACTTC. The full variable domain, rest sourced from reference TRBV19 and TRBJ2-7, is DGGITQSPKYLFRKEGQNVTLSCEQNLNHDAMYWYRQDPGQGLRLIYYSQIVNDFQKGDIAEGYSVSREKKESFPLTVTSAQKNPTAFYLCASSIGAQGYEQYFGPGTRLTVT.